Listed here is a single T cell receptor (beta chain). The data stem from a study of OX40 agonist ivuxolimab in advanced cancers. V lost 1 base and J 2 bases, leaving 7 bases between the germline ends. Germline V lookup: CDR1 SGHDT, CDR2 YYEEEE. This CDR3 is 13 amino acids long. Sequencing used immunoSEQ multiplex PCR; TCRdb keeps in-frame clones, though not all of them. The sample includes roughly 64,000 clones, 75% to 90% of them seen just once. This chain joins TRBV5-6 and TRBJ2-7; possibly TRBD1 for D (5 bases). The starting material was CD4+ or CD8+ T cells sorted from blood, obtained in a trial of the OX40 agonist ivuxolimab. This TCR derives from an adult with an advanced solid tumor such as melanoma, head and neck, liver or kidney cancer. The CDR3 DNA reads TGTGCCAGCAGCTTGACAGGTACCTACGAGCAGTACTTC. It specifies CASSLTGTYEQYF. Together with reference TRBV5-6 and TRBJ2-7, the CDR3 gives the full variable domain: DAGVTQSPTHLIKTRGQQVTLRCSPKSGHDTVSWYQQALGQGPQFIFQYYEEEERQRGNFPDRFSGHQFPNYSSELNVNALLLGDSALYLCASSLTGTYEQYFGPGTRLTVT.